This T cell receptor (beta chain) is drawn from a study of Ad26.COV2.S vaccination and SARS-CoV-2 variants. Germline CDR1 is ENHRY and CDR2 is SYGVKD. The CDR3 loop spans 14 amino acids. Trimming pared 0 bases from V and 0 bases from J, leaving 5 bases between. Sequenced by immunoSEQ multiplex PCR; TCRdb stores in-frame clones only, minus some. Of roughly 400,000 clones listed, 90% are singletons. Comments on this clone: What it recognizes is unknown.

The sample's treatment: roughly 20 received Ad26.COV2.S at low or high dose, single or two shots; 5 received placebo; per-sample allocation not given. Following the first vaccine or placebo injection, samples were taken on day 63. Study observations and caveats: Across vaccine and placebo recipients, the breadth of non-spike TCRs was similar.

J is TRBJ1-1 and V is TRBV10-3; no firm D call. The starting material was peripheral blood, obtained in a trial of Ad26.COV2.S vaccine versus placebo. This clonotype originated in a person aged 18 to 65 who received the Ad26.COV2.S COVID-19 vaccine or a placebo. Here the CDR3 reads CAISESKMNTEAFF. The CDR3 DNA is TGTGCCATCAGTGAGTCTAAAATGAACACTGAAGCTTTCTTT.